This T cell receptor beta chain was identified during a study of CD8+CD57+ T cells in acquired aplastic anemia (dated by TCRdb to the late 2010s). With respect to the entire study: A mean of around 3.2 ug of DNA, ranging from roughly 0.18 to 30 ug, was extracted from sorted CD4+ and CD8+ cells. A CD8+CD57+ expansion meant a frequency higher than the mean frequency seen in healthy subjects.

Trimming costs V 5 bases and J 5 bases, and their ends lie 14 bases apart. The germline V gene sets CDR1 to SGHRS and CDR2 to YFSETQ. The cysteine opens and the phenylalanine closes a CDR3 of 14 amino acids. Only the CDR3 part of the read is kept: 42 bases, read in frame from the first base. This clonotype came up many times. Its binding antigen is unknown. The record has no base qualities; no much larger clone is one base away. Genomic DNA served as template for TCR beta VDJ combination and CDR3 sequence profiling. An Illumina HiSeq 2000 was the platform used for TCR repertoire sequencing. As for how the authors treated the data: TRBV/TRBJ rearrangement plots, CDR3 size and DJ length profiles, and Simpson's diversity index were used to assess repertoires. The immunodominant clone was defined as the most abundant DNA sequence in deep sequencing data. CDR3 amino acid sequences were checked for sharing between subjects and were compared against published repertoires and the VDJdb database. TCRdb reworked the public reads: Q25 trimming with fastp, MiXCR clone assembly, productive beta chains retained. Identical CDR3 protein sequences are pooled into one entry, listed with their most common genes and DNA. Here the V and J calls rest on TCRdb's processing, not on the authors' analysis. Recorded for this sample are under 200,000 distinct CDR3 sequences; about two thirds of them occurred a single time. The biggest ten clones account for 35% to 60% of the sample.

Expansion of CD8+CD57+ cells had been shown by flow cytometry in the patients chosen for sequencing. All patients had severe acquired aplastic anemia diagnosed by International Study of Aplastic Anemia and Agranulocytosis and Camitta criteria. No therapy had been received by the patients at the time of blood sampling. In the study, sorted CD4+ and CD8+ blood T cells from patients with severe aplastic anemia and from healthy subjects underwent deep sequencing of TCR repertoires. Patients were enrolled under clinicaltrials.gov protocols 00001620, 01623167, 00001397, 00071045, 00081523 and 00961064 in the USA. Ficoll-Paque density gradient centrifugation was used to isolate peripheral blood mononuclear cells. Before DNA extraction, CD4+ and CD8+ T cells were sorted by FACS or by magnetic beads. The research as a whole found: Roughly 30 CD8+ CDR3 sequences were found to be shared between patients and controls, but these sequences appeared to be highly expressed in patients and within the immunodominant clones of the patients. Patients and healthy controls showed no significant difference in CD8+ Simpson's diversity (P=0.060).

This TCR was recovered from a human donor with aplastic anemia. The sequence is built from TRBV5-1 and TRBJ2-4, with the D segment identity uncertain. Sequencing was done on a sample of sorted CD4+, CD8+, or CD8+CD57+ T cells (not recorded which) from PBMCs. The DNA reads as follows: TGCGCCAGCAGTGATGCCGGGTCCCAAAACATTCAGTACTTC. This sequence encodes CASSDAGSQNIQYF. The CDR3, completed at both ends by the reference TRBV5-1 and TRBJ2-4 genes, gives the full variable domain KAGVTQTPRYLIKTRGQQVTLSCSPISGHRSVSWYQQTPGQGLQFLFEYFSETQRNKGNFPGRFSGRQFSNSRSEMNVSTLELGDSALYLCASSDAGSQNIQYFGAGTRLSVL.